The 30 T cell receptor beta chains below were found in one sample sequenced in a study of PD-L1 blockade in urothelial cancer. Time point: peripheral blood 6 weeks after treatment start. Clones were read by immunoSEQ multiplex PCR, and TCRdb kept only the in-frame ones, dropping some. This sample has 48,000 or so clones, with around 80% found just once. The material was PBMCs, obtained around atezolizumab (anti-PD-L1) treatment. The receptor set was obtained from a man between 70 and 80 years old with urothelial cancer.

This chain uses TRBV7-2 with TRBJ1-1; D perhaps matches TRBD1 (6 bases). The CDR3 is 16 amino acids. In germline, CDR1 is SGHTA, CDR2 FQGNSA. Trimming pared 3 bases from V and 1 base from J, leaving 15 bases between. The CDR3 here is CASSFSRTEKNTEAFF. The CDR3 bases are TGTGCCAGCAGCTTTTCCAGGACAGAAAAGAACACTGAAGCTTTCTTT.

This clone has only one observation. J is TRBJ2-3 and V is TRBV11-2; maybe TRBD2 (6 bases). Per germline, CDR1 SGHAT and CDR2 FQNNGV. V dropped 5 bases and J dropped 0 bases, with 12 bases sitting between them. This CDR3 is built from 15 residues. Here the CDR3 reads CASSPYGTSTDTQYF. Here the CDR3 DNA reads TGTGCCAGCAGCCCGTACGGGACTAGCACAGATACGCAGTATTTT.

The gene calls are TRBV6-6 and TRBJ2-2; D gene uncertain. From germline, CDR1 is MNHNY and CDR2 SVGAGI (reference sequence). The CDR3 loop spans 14 amino acids. Between the trimmed V and J ends, which lost 6 bases and 4 bases, there was a span of 12 bases. The CDR3 region is CASSPFSGTGELFF. The CDR3 nucleotides read TGTGCCAGCAGCCCATTTTCAGGCACCGGGGAGCTGTTTTTT.

The chain recombines TRBV28 with TRBJ1-2, with TRBD1 identical over 9 bases. V gave up 5 bases and J gave up 2 bases; unmatched junction bases: 9. From germline, CDR1 is MDHEN and CDR2 SYDVKM. This CDR3 has 16 amino acids. In nucleotides, the CDR3 is TGTGCCAGCAGTACGGGGGGCGGACAGGGGAACTATGGCTACACCTTC. Residues: CASSTGGGQGNYGYTF.

DNA for the CDR3: TGTGCCAGCAGGGGGCCGGGACAGGGATTTGGCTACACCTTC. Translation gives CASRGPGQGFGYTF. V and J are TRBV5-4 and TRBJ1-2; 9 positions match TRBD1. This CDR3 is built from 14 residues. In germline, CDR1 is SGHNT, CDR2 YYREEE (reference sequence). Germline trimming cut 5 bases from V and 7 bases from J; bases unmatched to any gene: 9.

V is TRBV27 and J is TRBJ2-1; tentative D call: TRBD2 (5 bases). CDR3 length: 18 amino acids. Germline V gene sequence: CDR1 MNHEY, CDR2 SMNVEV (reference sequence). Trimming shortened V by 2 bases and J by 10 bases, and 27 bases separated the two germline ends. CDR3 nucleotides: TGTGCCAGCAGTTTAACGCCCTCCCTAGCCCGGAACCGACAAGAGCAGTTCTTC. It specifies CASSLTPSLARNRQEQFF.

This clone was counted between two and nine times. The chain employs TRBV5-6 and TRBJ2-5; 7 nucleotides line up with TRBD2. The CDR3 totals 16 residues. Unmatched junction bases numbered 8, after V lost 1 base and J lost 2 bases. Germline assignment: CDR1 SGHDT and CDR2 YYEEEE. The DNA of the CDR3 is TGTGCCAGCAGCTTGATGGGACTAACACAACAAGAGACCCAGTACTTC. The encoded protein is CASSLMGLTQQETQYF.

The CDR3 DNA is TGCGCCAGCAGCTTGTCCTCGAACACCGGGGAGCTGTTTTTT. This encodes CASSLSSNTGELFF. This chain connects TRBV5-1 to TRBJ2-2; D remains ambiguous. The CDR3 sequence is 14 residues long. CDR1 is SGHRS, CDR2 YFSETQ, per germline. V shed 1 base and J shed 0 bases, with 4 bases lying between them. The variable domain in full, completed from reference TRBV5-1 and TRBJ2-2, reads KAGVTQTPRYLIKTRGQQVTLSCSPISGHRSVSWYQQTPGQGLQFLFEYFSETQRNKGNFPGRFSGRQFSNSRSEMNVSTLELGDSALYLCASSLSSNTGELFFGEGSRLTVL.

This clone showed up just once. The chain's CDR3 is CASSSRTSGRAGAGELFF. CDR3 coding DNA: TGTGCCAGTAGTTCCAGGACTAGCGGGAGGGCGGGGGCCGGGGAGCTGTTTTTT. This chain joins TRBV19 and TRBJ2-2; the match to TRBD2 covers 15 bases. From germline, CDR1 is LNHDA and CDR2 SQIVND (reference sequence). Trimming removed 5 bases from V and 6 bases from J; junction bases left unmatched: 10. The CDR3 sequence is 18 residues long.

CDR3 sequence: CASSSGLAGVHEQYF. DNA for the CDR3: TGCGCCAGCAGCTCAGGACTAGCGGGAGTCCACGAGCAGTACTTC. J is TRBJ2-7 and V is TRBV5-1, with 13 bases fitting TRBD2. The germline V gene encodes CDR1 SGHRS and CDR2 YFSETQ. CDR3 length: 15 residues. Germline trimming cut 3 bases from V and 5 bases from J; bases unmatched to any gene: 5.

This clone has only one observation. The V and J genes are TRBV7-6 and TRBJ2-7; no definite D call. CDR1 is SGHVS and CDR2 is FNYEAQ in the germline V gene. The ends were cut back, 1 base at V and 0 bases at J, with 10 bases in the middle. The CDR3 extends over 15 amino acids. DNA of the CDR3: TGTGCCAGCAGCTTAGAGAGTAGACACTCCTACGAGCAGTACTTC. Translating it yields CASSLESRHSYEQYF.

V usage is TRBV7-2 and J usage is TRBJ2-7, with a tentative D call TRBD1 (6 bases). CDR3 size: 13 residues. Germline CDR1 reads SGHTA; CDR2 reads FQGNSA. V lost 5 bases and J 6 bases, leaving 14 bases between the germline ends. CDR3 residues: CASSQRQDSEQYF. The CDR3 bases are TGTGCCAGCAGCCAGCGACAGGACAGCGAGCAGTACTTC. The full variable domain, rest sourced from reference TRBV7-2 and TRBJ2-7, is GAGVSQSPSNKVTEKGKDVELRCDPISGHTALYWYRQSLGQGLEFLIYFQGNSAPDKSGLPSDRFSAERTGGSVSTLTIQRTQQEDSAVYLCASSQRQDSEQYFGPGTRLTVT.

The chain joins TRBV4-1 to TRBJ2-6; 7 positions match TRBD1. CDR1 and CDR2 from the germline V gene are MGHRA and YSYEKL. The CDR3 contains 18 residues. The trim removed 5 bases at V and 0 bases at J, leaving 10 bases unmatched. CDR3: CASSVRQGPGSGANVLTF. DNA for the CDR3: TGCGCCAGCAGCGTACGACAGGGCCCCGGCTCTGGGGCCAACGTCCTGACTTTC.

The rearrangement joins TRBV6-1 to TRBJ2-7; possible D gene TRBD1, 6 bases. The CDR3 length is 15 residues. CDR1 is MNHNS and CDR2 is SASEGT in the germline V gene. Trimming removed 1 base from V and 2 bases from J, with 12 bases in between. The CDR3 reads CASSEGSGETYEQYF. DNA for the CDR3: TGTGCCAGCAGTGAAGGGTCAGGGGAAACCTACGAGCAGTACTTC.

The chain uses TRBV7-9 and TRBJ1-1; D is perhaps TRBD1 (6 bases). This CDR3 is 13 amino acids long. Germline loops: CDR1 SEHNR, CDR2 FQNEAQ (reference sequence). Trimming left V 6 bases short and J 1 base short, with 9 bases between. The CDR3 region is CASSRQENTEAFF. CDR3 nucleotide sequence: TGTGCCAGCAGTCGACAGGAGAACACTGAAGCTTTCTTT.

The chain joins TRBV28 to TRBJ2-1; 9 nucleotides agree with TRBD2. The junction had 11 bases not matched to a gene; V was cut back by 5 bases and J by 3 bases. The CDR3 extends over 17 amino acids. Germline V CDR1 and CDR2: MDHEN, SYDVKM. The CDR3 nucleotides are TGTGCCAGCAGTACAGCGGGAGGATCCTTTGGCTACAATGAGCAGTTCTTC. Translated, it gives CASSTAGGSFGYNEQFF.

This clone was seen a few times. The rearrangement joins TRBV19 to TRBJ2-7; 8 bases match TRBD1. This CDR3 has 15 residues. Germline CDR1 and CDR2: LNHDA and SQIVND (reference sequence). V gave up 6 bases and J gave up 2 bases; unmatched junction bases: 9. CDR3: CASRAGTGLPYEQYF. As DNA, the CDR3 is TGTGCCAGTAGGGCAGGGACAGGTCTTCCCTACGAGCAGTACTTC.

The V and J genes are TRBV19 and TRBJ2-7; D perhaps matches TRBD2 (5 bases). Germline CDR1 is LNHDA and CDR2 is SQIVND (reference sequence). The V end lost 5 bases, the J end lost 2 bases, and 10 bases lay between the germline ends. The CDR3 spans 13 residues. The DNA for the CDR3 is TGTGCCAGTAGTCCGCCGGGGACCTACGAGCAGTACTTC. Translation gives CASSPPGTYEQYF.

J is TRBJ2-1 and V is TRBV2; 7 bases are shared with TRBD1. CDR1 SNHLY and CDR2 FYNNEI come from the germline V gene. This CDR3 has 15 residues. Trimming cost V 1 base and J 8 bases; bases outside gene matches: 8. The CDR3 loop is CASSEGLLGGDEQFF. The CDR3 nucleotides are TGTGCCAGCAGTGAAGGGCTCCTAGGGGGCGATGAGCAGTTCTTC. Together with reference TRBV2 and TRBJ2-1, the CDR3 gives the full variable domain: EPEVTQTPSHQVTQMGQEVILRCVPISNHLYFYWYRQILGQKVEFLVSFYNNEISEKSEIFDDQFSVERPDGSNFTLKIRSTKLEDSAMYFCASSEGLLGGDEQFFGPGTRLTVL.

This chain links TRBV5-5 with TRBJ2-3; tentatively, D is TRBD2 (5 bases). The V end was cut by 0 bases, the J end by 1 base, with 6 bases between. Germline CDR1 is SGHKS and CDR2 is YYEKEE (reference sequence). CDR3 length equals 14 residues. In DNA, the CDR3 is TGTGCCAGCAGCTTGGAGGGAGGCACAGATACGCAGTATTTT. It yields the protein CASSLEGGTDTQYF.

The genes are TRBV2 and TRBJ2-7; 8 nucleotides agree with TRBD1. Per the germline V gene, CDR1 is SNHLY and CDR2 is FYNNEI. Trimming took 1 base from V and 2 from J; bases not matched to a gene: 10. This CDR3 contains 17 residues. CDR3 residues: CASSEGLPGQVAYEQYF. CDR3 in DNA: TGTGCCAGCAGTGAAGGACTACCGGGACAGGTAGCCTACGAGCAGTACTTC.

The chain uses TRBV18 and TRBJ2-1, with TRBD2 matching 7 bases. CDR3 length: 18 amino acids. Germline CDR1 and CDR2: KGHSH and LQKENI. The trim removed 0 bases at V and 6 bases at J, leaving 14 bases unmatched. The CDR3 nucleotides read TGTGCCAGCTCACCACCAGCGGCCACAAGGGGCGGGGGCAATGAGCAGTTCTTC. The encoded protein is CASSPPAATRGGGNEQFF.

V gene TRBV6-5 combines with J gene TRBJ1-5; D perhaps matches TRBD1 (6 bases). V was trimmed by 10 bases and J by 1 base, leaving 14 bases between them. The CDR3 covers 14 residues. Germline assignment: CDR1 MNHEY and CDR2 SVGAGI. The CDR3 loop is CATRPGGSNQPQHF. In nucleotides, the CDR3 is TGTGCCACCAGGCCGGGGGGCAGCAATCAGCCCCAGCATTTT.

In its sample, this clone was seen once. This chain joins TRBV5-4 and TRBJ1-5; D is possibly TRBD1 (5 bases). The V gene lost 4 bases and the J gene lost 6 bases, with 17 bases spanning the gap. Germline loops: CDR1 SGHNT, CDR2 YYREEE (reference sequence). CDR3 size: 15 residues. The CDR3 region is CASSPDGGSGQPQHF. The CDR3 DNA reads as TGTGCCAGCAGCCCCGACGGGGGGTCCGGTCAGCCCCAGCATTTT.

In this sample, this clone turned up once. This rearrangement joins TRBV6-1 to TRBJ2-7; 7 bases align to TRBD1. The junction had 10 bases not matched to a gene; V was cut back by 4 bases and J by 7 bases. This CDR3 spans 14 amino acids. Germline V lookup: CDR1 MNHNS, CDR2 SASEGT. CDR3: CASSALTGSGEQYF. The CDR3, as DNA: TGTGCCAGCAGTGCCCTGACAGGGTCCGGAGAGCAGTACTTC.

The genes are TRBV6-1 and TRBJ1-4, with TRBD1 matching 10 bases. This CDR3 spans 15 amino acids. With 4 bases clipped from V and 7 bases from J, the junction kept 6 bases outside the gene matches. The germline V gene has CDR1 MNHNS and CDR2 SASEGT. The CDR3 sequence is CASSGTRDRGEKLFF. The CDR3 DNA reads as TGTGCCAGCAGTGGAACGCGGGACAGGGGTGAAAAACTGTTTTTT.

The rearrangement joins TRBV5-4 to TRBJ2-3, with 8 bases that match TRBD1. Germline trimming cut 5 bases from V and 3 bases from J; bases unmatched to any gene: 8. The CDR3 sequence is 15 residues long. In germline, CDR1 is SGHNT, CDR2 YYREEE (reference sequence). In nucleotides, the CDR3 is TGTGCCAGCAGTGCCCCCCAGGGGGCGACAGATACGCAGTATTTT. It is translated as CASSAPQGATDTQYF.

The V call is TRBV28, the J call TRBJ2-2, with TRBD1 as a possible D gene (6 bases). The CDR3 has 13 amino acids. Trimming took 6 bases from V and 5 from J, leaving 10 bases between them. CDR1 and CDR2 from the germline V gene are MDHEN and SYDVKM. CDR3: CASRPQGTGELFF. The DNA for the CDR3 is TGTGCCAGCAGACCTCAGGGGACCGGGGAGCTGTTTTTT.

The gene calls are TRBV7-2 and TRBJ2-1, with 8 bases fitting TRBD2. The V gene end was trimmed by 7 bases and the J gene end by 8 bases; junction bases not matched to a gene: 4. Germline assignment: CDR1 SGHTA and CDR2 FQGNSA. CDR3 length: 12 amino acids. The CDR3 reads CASNREGDEQFF. In nucleotides, the CDR3 is TGTGCCAGCAATCGGGAGGGAGATGAGCAGTTCTTC.

CDR3 protein: CAWRRLGGYEQYF. CDR3 sequence (DNA): TGTGCCTGGAGAAGACTCGGGGGCTACGAGCAGTACTTC. This chain uses TRBV30 with TRBJ2-7, with D possibly being TRBD2 (6 bases). This CDR3 has 13 amino acids. Germline assignment: CDR1 GTSNPN and CDR2 SVGIG (reference sequence). The ends were cut back, 3 bases at V and 3 bases at J, with 12 bases in the middle.